Below, 20 T cell receptor beta chains from the same sample are listed, as sequenced in a study of blood T cell repertoires in COVID-19. This table comes from immunoSEQ multiplex PCR, and its TCRdb copy is limited to in-frame clones, with some not included. The sample has tens of thousands of clones; roughly nine tenths are singletons. The sequencing input was peripheral blood. All receptors derive from a human donor in a cohort sampled during active COVID-19.

Concerning this clone itself: This sample also contains other DNA sequences that code for the same CDR3. The V call is TRBV5-6, the J call TRBJ1-5, with D perhaps matching TRBD1 (6 bases). The V end was cut by 0 bases, the J end by 7 bases, with 11 bases between. This CDR3 spans 14 amino acids. Germline values: CDR1 SGHDT, CDR2 YYEEEE. This CDR3 is CASSLGGGGQPQHF. The CDR3 DNA reads as TGTGCCAGCAGCTTGGGTGGGGGCGGGCAGCCCCAGCATTTT.

The V and J genes are TRBV3-1 (or the pseudogene TRBV3-2) and TRBJ2-2; D is possibly TRBD2 (5 bases). Trimming pared 4 bases from V and 4 bases from J, leaving 19 bases between. Germline loops: CDR1 LGHDT, CDR2 YNNKEL (reference sequence). The CDR3 extends over 17 amino acids. The CDR3 nucleotides read TGTGCCAGCAGCCCCGAAGTAATCGAGAGGGCCACCGGGGAGCTGTTTTTT. Its translation is CASSPEVIERATGELFF.

The CDR3 protein is CASNLGGAYGYTF. The CDR3 coding sequence is TGTGCCAGCAATCTTGGGGGCGCATATGGCTACACCTTC. The chain links TRBV5-4 to TRBJ1-2; D perhaps matches TRBD1 (6 bases). V was pared by 6 bases and J by 5 bases, with 14 bases between. Germline assignment: CDR1 SGHNT and CDR2 YYREEE (reference sequence). The CDR3 covers 13 residues.

This rearrangement joins TRBV12-3 or TRBV12-4 to TRBJ1-1; D gene uncertain. V lost 0 bases, J lost 9 bases, and 5 bases lay in between. This CDR3 spans 11 amino acids. The CDR3, as DNA: TGTGCCAGCAGTTTAGCTAATCAAGCTTTCTTT. It translates to CASSLANQAFF.

The chain has TRBV30 and TRBJ1-1; D is perhaps TRBD1 (6 bases). The V end was cut by 5 bases, the J end by 0 bases, with 10 bases between. There are 13 residues in the CDR3. Per germline, CDR1 GTSNPN and CDR2 SVGIG (reference sequence). For the CDR3, the DNA is TGTGCCTGGTCCAGGGGTTTGAACACTGAAGCTTTCTTT. This sequence encodes CAWSRGLNTEAFF.

V gene TRBV24-1 combines with J gene TRBJ1-3; TRBD1 aligns across 10 bases. After removal of 7 bases from V and 0 bases from J, the junction contained 5 bases not matched to a gene. This CDR3 has 16 residues. Germline assignment: CDR1 KGHDR and CDR2 SFDVKD. CDR3 amino acids: CATSAGQGISGNTIYF. CDR3 nucleotide sequence: TGTGCCACCAGCGCGGGACAGGGGATCTCTGGAAACACCATATATTTT.

This chain connects TRBV15 to TRBJ1-3; 10 nucleotides align to TRBD1. CDR1 is LNHNV, CDR2 YYDKDF, per germline (reference sequence). The V segment lost 5 bases and the J segment 2 bases; nucleotides outside the gene matches: 3. The CDR3 totals 15 residues. The CDR3 nucleotides are TGTGCCACCAGCCGGGACAGGGGAGCTGGAAACACCATATATTTT. This encodes CATSRDRGAGNTIYF.

The chain recombines TRBV11-3 with TRBJ2-7; a possible D gene is TRBD2 (6 bases). The CDR3 is 13 amino acids. V was shortened by 3 bases and J by 3 bases, with 9 bases between the two germline ends. The germline CDR1 and CDR2 sequences are SGHNT and YENEEA. The CDR3: CASSLQDYYEQYV. For the CDR3, the DNA is TGTGCCAGCAGCTTGCAGGACTACTACGAGCAGTACGTC.

This rearrangement joins TRBV5-5 to TRBJ1-4; a possible D gene is TRBD1 (5 bases). Germline values: CDR1 SGHKS, CDR2 YYEKEE (reference sequence). The V end was cut by 3 bases, the J end by 1 base, with 13 bases between. This CDR3 comprises 16 residues. The CDR3 spells CASSWGFIQTNEKLFF. The CDR3 DNA sequence: TGTGCCAGCAGCTGGGGCTTCATACAAACTAATGAAAAACTGTTTTTT.

V is TRBV6-5 and J is TRBJ1-5; D is undetermined. CDR1 MNHEY and CDR2 SVGAGI come from the germline V gene. The V and J ends lost 0 bases and 6 bases respectively, with 12 bases between them. The CDR3 consists of 15 residues. CDR3 in DNA: TGTGCCAGCAGTTACTCGGGCGGGCAGGCTCAGCCCCAGCATTTT. Translation: CASSYSGGQAQPQHF.

The chain employs TRBV7-2 and TRBJ2-3; the match to TRBD2 covers 14 bases. The CDR3 covers 18 residues. CDR1 is SGHTA, CDR2 FQGNSA, per germline. Trimming at V came to 2 bases and at J to 5 bases, leaving 9 bases not matched to a gene. The CDR3 coding sequence is TGTGCCAGCAGCTTACAATTTCCGGGACTAGCGGGAGTAGATACGCAGTATTTT. Translation gives CASSLQFPGLAGVDTQYF. Variable domain in full (rest from reference TRBV7-2 and TRBJ2-3): GAGVSQSPSNKVTEKGKDVELRCDPISGHTALYWYRQSLGQGLEFLIYFQGNSAPDKSGLPSDRFSAERTGGSVSTLTIQRTQQEDSAVYLCASSLQFPGLAGVDTQYFGPGTRLTVL.

The V call is TRBV2, the J call TRBJ1-1, with TRBD1 identical over 7 bases. The CDR3 contains 14 residues. Unmatched junction bases numbered 4, after V lost 5 bases and J lost 1 base. Germline V gene lookup returns CDR1 SNHLY and CDR2 FYNNEI. The DNA for the CDR3 is TGTGCCAGCAGTCAACACAGGGGGAACACTGAAGCTTTCTTT. Translating it yields CASSQHRGNTEAFF.

The rearrangement uses TRBV7-9 and TRBJ1-1; D remains ambiguous. The CDR3 runs to 14 residues. V gave up 1 base and J gave up 0 bases, with 6 bases separating them. Germline CDR1 SEHNR, CDR2 FQNEAQ (reference sequence). CDR3 DNA: TGTGCCAGCAGCTTAGGCGCCATGAACACTGAAGCTTTCTTT. It specifies CASSLGAMNTEAFF.

The rearrangement links TRBV30 to TRBJ2-7, with D possibly matching TRBD2 (6 bases). Trimming stripped 5 bases from V and 7 bases from J, with 21 bases between. Germline-derived CDR1 and CDR2 are GTSNPN and SVGIG (reference sequence). The CDR3 runs to 14 residues. The CDR3 is CAWERGTGGGEQYV. The CDR3 DNA reads TGTGCCTGGGAGCGAGGGACCGGTGGGGGGGAGCAGTACGTC.

This chain joins TRBV29-1 and TRBJ1-2; 10 nucleotides align to TRBD1. Looked up from germline, CDR1 is SQVTM and CDR2 is ANQGSEA. The CDR3 loop spans 14 amino acids. Trimming removed 7 bases from V and 7 bases from J; junction bases left unmatched: 12. The CDR3 loop is CSGRRTGGDGGYTF. The CDR3 DNA reads TGCAGCGGCCGAAGGACAGGGGGTGATGGTGGCTACACCTTC.

The chain employs TRBV7-2 and TRBJ1-2, with D maybe TRBD1 (6 bases). The germline V and J ends were trimmed by 1 base and 8 bases, with 17 bases remaining between them. This CDR3 has 15 amino acids. Germline lookup yields CDR1 SGHTA and CDR2 FQGNSA. The CDR3 bases are TGTGCCAGCAGCTTAGAGGTGGGACAAACAATCGGCTACACCTTC. It encodes CASSLEVGQTIGYTF.

The V and J genes are TRBV4-2 and TRBJ2-3, with D maybe TRBD2 (5 bases). The ends were cut back, 0 bases at V and 3 bases at J, with 10 bases in the middle. In germline, CDR1 is LGHNA, CDR2 YNFKEQ. This CDR3 region has 15 residues. The CDR3 nucleotides read TGTGCCAGCAGCCAAGACCCAAGAGGGACAGATACGCAGTATTTT. It translates to CASSQDPRGTDTQYF.

This clone was counted once. The rearrangement uses TRBV3-1 (or the pseudogene TRBV3-2) and TRBJ1-5, with unresolved D. V lost 3 bases and J 4 bases, leaving 10 bases between the germline ends. Looked up from germline, CDR1 is LGHDT and CDR2 is YNNKEL (reference sequence). This CDR3 region has 14 residues. The CDR3 DNA follows: TGTGCCAGCAGCCACACGACGGGTAATCAGCCCCAGCATTTT. Residues: CASSHTTGNQPQHF.

This clone came up once. The chain carries TRBV10-3 and TRBJ1-1; D gene unclear. This CDR3 region has 13 residues. The germline V gene encodes CDR1 ENHRY and CDR2 SYGVKD. Between the trimmed V and J ends, which lost 10 bases and 1 base, there was a span of 13 bases. The CDR3 DNA sequence: TGTGCCACCCTAAAGGAGAGGAACACTGAAGCTTTCTTT. This gives the protein CATLKERNTEAFF.

The rearrangement uses TRBV7-2 and TRBJ2-5; TRBD2 matches 10 bases. Germline V CDR1 and CDR2: SGHTA, FQGNSA. Unmatched junction bases numbered 6, after V lost 4 bases and J lost 4 bases. The CDR3 spans 15 residues. This chain's CDR3 is CASSSSGGRVETQYF. CDR3 nucleotides: TGTGCCAGCAGCTCTAGCGGGGGACGGGTAGAGACCCAGTACTTC.